This T cell receptor (beta chain) originates from a study of shared clonotypes between healthy human individuals. Into CD45RA+ naive and CD45RA-negative memory subsets, the CD4+ cells were split. Regarding the study as a whole: Rarefaction showed that sequencing of sorted subsets was incomplete (despite large depth). Researchers found naive subsets generally carried larger estimated richness than memory subsets.

The protocol was immunoSEQ multiplex PCR, while the TCRdb copy is restricted to in-frame clones and leaves out a portion. The sample lists about 730,000 clones; 72% were seen once. This clone was picked up a small number of times. Its cognate antigen is unknown. This TCR was sampled from a woman in her 30s in good health. Sequencing input: memory CD4+ T cells sorted from blood. Subset: CD45RA-negative fraction.

The CDR3 loop is CASSGQQTGGETGELFF. In nucleotides, the CDR3 is TGTGCCAGCTCGGGACAGCAGACAGGGGGCGAAACCGGGGAGCTGTTTTTT. The J gene is TRBJ2-2, the V gene TRBV18; 10 bases agree with TRBD1. The CDR3 consists of 17 residues. Trimming took 6 bases from V and 5 from J; bases not matched to a gene: 12. CDR1 and CDR2 from the germline V gene are KGHSH and LQKENI.